The 5 T cell receptor beta chains below all came from one sample that was sequenced in a study of blood T cell repertoires in COVID-19. The data were produced by immunoSEQ multiplex PCR, yet TCRdb's version contains in-frame clones alone and is incomplete. The profile shows about 220,000 clones, approximately 83% of them singletons. Sequencing input: peripheral blood. These receptors originate from a woman aged 55-75 years with acute or convalescent COVID-19.

The CDR3 sequence is CASSRRTGASYEQYF. CDR3 sequence (DNA): TGTGCCAGCAGCCGAAGGACAGGGGCTTCCTACGAGCAGTACTTC. This chain uses TRBV7-9 with TRBJ2-7; TRBD1 matches 9 bases. V shed 5 bases, J shed 1 base, and the junction held 6 bases outside the gene matches. Germline V gene sequence: CDR1 SEHNR, CDR2 FQNEAQ (reference sequence). CDR3 length: 15 amino acids.

Turning to this clone: The sample contains more than one DNA sequence encoding this CDR3. The rearrangement links TRBV3-1 (or the pseudogene TRBV3-2) to TRBJ1-2, with 8 bases that match TRBD1. The CDR3 sequence is 14 residues long. V gave up 4 bases and J gave up 1 base; unmatched junction bases: 2. Germline CDR1 reads LGHDT; CDR2 reads YNNKEL (reference sequence). The CDR3 region is CASSPGQGNYGYTF. CDR3 sequence (DNA): TGTGCCAGCAGCCCCGGACAGGGTAACTATGGCTACACCTTC.

The chain recombines TRBV25-1 with TRBJ1-4; 9 nucleotides match TRBD1. The CDR3 runs to 14 residues. Germline V gives CDR1 MGHDK, CDR2 SYGVNS. V shed 9 bases, J shed 4 bases, and the junction held 6 bases outside the gene matches. As DNA, the CDR3 is TGTGCCAGTACTACGACAGGGGGTAATGAAAAACTGTTTTTT. Its translation: CASTTTGGNEKLFF. The full variable domain, its missing parts supplied by reference TRBV25-1 and TRBJ1-4, is EADIYQTPRYLVIGTGKKITLECSQTMGHDKMYWYQQDPGMELHLIHYSYGVNSTEKGDLSSESTVSRIRTEHFPLTLESARPSHTSQYLCASTTTGGNEKLFFGSGTQLSVL.

The V gene is TRBV6-6, the J gene TRBJ2-6; 9 nucleotides line up with TRBD1. Germline lookup yields CDR1 MNHNY and CDR2 SVGAGI (reference sequence). Losses at the gene ends were 5 bases for V and 12 bases for J; bases not matched to a gene: 5. This CDR3 is built from 13 residues. CDR3 sequence reads: CASSTGGDFVLTF. The CDR3 region has the DNA TGTGCCAGCAGTACAGGGGGCGATTTCGTCCTGACTTTC.

This clone was counted a few times. The chain links TRBV2 to TRBJ1-1; maybe TRBD1 (5 bases). Germline V CDR1 and CDR2: SNHLY, FYNNEI. The V end was cut by 10 bases, the J end by 8 bases, with 17 bases between. CDR3 size: 12 residues. The CDR3 sequence: CATSFGGVEAFF. DNA for the CDR3: TGTGCCACCTCTTTCGGGGGAGTAGAAGCTTTCTTT.